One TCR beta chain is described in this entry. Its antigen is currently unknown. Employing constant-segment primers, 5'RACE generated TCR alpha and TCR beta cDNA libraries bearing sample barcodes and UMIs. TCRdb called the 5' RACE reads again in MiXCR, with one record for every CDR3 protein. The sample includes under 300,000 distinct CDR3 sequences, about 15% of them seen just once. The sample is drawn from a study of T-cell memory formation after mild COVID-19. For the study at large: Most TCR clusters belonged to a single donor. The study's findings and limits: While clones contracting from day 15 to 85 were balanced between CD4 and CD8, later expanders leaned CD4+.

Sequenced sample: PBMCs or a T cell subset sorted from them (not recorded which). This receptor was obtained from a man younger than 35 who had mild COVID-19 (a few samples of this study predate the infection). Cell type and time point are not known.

The CDR3 protein is CASSEKQGTGSPLHF. The CDR3 DNA reads TGTGCCAGCAGTGAAAAACAGGGGACAGGTTCACCCCTCCACTTT. The rearrangement links TRBV28 to TRBJ1-6, with 8 bases that match TRBD1. The CDR3 length is 15 residues. Germline loops: CDR1 MDHEN, CDR2 SYDVKM. V lost 5 bases to trimming and J lost 9 bases; unmatched junction nucleotides: 9.